The clone carrying this T cell receptor (beta chain) was detected only a few times. Its antigen is unknown. V was trimmed by 7 bases and J by 0 bases, leaving 18 bases between them. Germline V gives CDR1 SGHTS, CDR2 YDEGEE. The CDR3 runs to 16 residues. These data are taken from a study of early T cells in non-severe SARS-CoV-2 infection. In the study overall: Chains from this unsorted whole-blood bulk RNA could not be paired. Study-level findings and limits: Matching with VDJdb favored anti-spike CD8 responses (missing private and CD4 specificities).

Separate cDNA molecules each had unique molecular identifiers attached to them. TCRdb independently ran MiXCR on the 5' RACE reads; one entry per CDR3 protein. The sample has tens of thousands of distinct CDR3 sequences, roughly 5.8% seen once. The chain links TRBV5-8 to TRBJ2-3; D gene ambiguous. The clonotype comes from an adult who was a healthcare worker with PCR-confirmed SARS-CoV-2 infection or an uninfected control (not recorded which). The sample comprised whole blood. CDR3 nucleotides: TGTGCCAGCCCCAACGCCCCACAGATAAGCACAGATACGCAGTATTTT. Its protein is CASPNAPQISTDTQYF. Based on the CDR3 plus reference TRBV5-8 and TRBJ2-3, the full variable domain is EAGVTQSPTHLIKTRGQQATLRCSPISGHTSVYWYQQALGLGLQFLLWYDEGEERNRGNFPPRFSGRQFPNYSSELNVNALELEDSALYLCASPNAPQISTDTQYFGPGTRLTVL.